The 17 T cell receptor beta chains reported below all come from one sample, sequenced in a study of cytomegalovirus exposure and HLA in healthy donors. PCR primers comprised 60 Vbeta and 13 Jbeta primers. Repertoires were generated with immunoSEQ multiplex PCR, while TCRdb's copy carries only in-frame clones and drops some. The top ten clones hold roughly 0.9% of a sample with over 100,000 clones, approximately 70% of them seen once. The sequenced sample consisted of PBMCs. Receptors originate from a woman in her thirties in good health and CMV-seronegative.

In its sample, this clone was seen a few times. V usage is TRBV29-1 and J usage is TRBJ1-1; no firm D call. The CDR3 runs 11 residues. Germline values: CDR1 SQVTM, CDR2 ANQGSEA. Trimming took 4 bases from V and 0 from J, leaving 3 bases between them. CDR3 in amino acids: CSVVLNTEAFF. The CDR3 bases are TGCAGCGTTGTATTGAACACTGAAGCTTTCTTT.

This clone has a handful of counts. The chain uses TRBV30 and TRBJ1-2, with D maybe TRBD1 (6 bases). V gave up 0 bases and J gave up 2 bases, with 19 bases separating them. From germline, CDR1 is GTSNPN and CDR2 SVGIG (reference sequence). This CDR3 has 17 amino acids. CDR3 nucleotide sequence: TGTGCCTGGAGTGTTATTATCTCGGACAGCAAGAACTATGGCTACACCTTC. This sequence encodes CAWSVIISDSKNYGYTF.

This rearrangement joins TRBV19 to TRBJ1-5; D ambiguous. There are 19 residues in the CDR3. Germline V gene sequence: CDR1 LNHDA, CDR2 SQIVND (reference sequence). The V end was cut by 7 bases, the J end by 2 bases, with 27 bases between. The CDR3 region is CASKSRVRGVIAGNQPQHF. The CDR3 region has the DNA TGTGCCAGTAAATCTCGCGTAAGAGGTGTAATAGCTGGCAATCAGCCCCAGCATTTT.

The rearrangement joins TRBV2 to TRBJ2-3, with D tentatively TRBD2 (6 bases). In germline, CDR1 is SNHLY, CDR2 FYNNEI. V lost 4 bases and J lost 5, with 16 bases in between. This CDR3 spans 15 amino acids. As DNA, the CDR3 is TGTGCCAGCAGTGGGGCAGTTGGACTACTAGATACGCAGTATTTT. Residues: CASSGAVGLLDTQYF.

This sequence joins TRBV7-6 and TRBJ1-5; 8 positions match TRBD1. Per germline, CDR1 SGHVS and CDR2 FNYEAQ. The J segment lost 4 bases and the V segment lost 5 bases, leaving 7 bases of the junction unmatched. This CDR3 region has 15 residues. The CDR3 is CASSLGQGANQPQHF. The CDR3 DNA is TGTGCCAGCAGCCTAGGACAGGGTGCTAATCAGCCCCAGCATTTT.

J is TRBJ2-1 and V is TRBV5-1; 8 bases align to TRBD2. J was trimmed by 8 bases and V by 4 bases; bases with no gene match: 14. There are 16 residues in the CDR3. The germline V gene encodes CDR1 SGHRS and CDR2 YFSETQ. CDR3 sequence: CASSLGSSGATDEQFF. CDR3 nucleotides: TGCGCCAGCAGCCTAGGTAGTAGCGGGGCCACGGATGAGCAGTTCTTC.

The chain combines TRBV6-5 with TRBJ2-7; 12 nucleotides agree with TRBD2. V lost 6 bases and J lost 6; bases outside the gene matches: 9. The CDR3 consists of 15 residues. The V gene's germline CDR1 is MNHEY and CDR2 SVGAGI. CDR3 DNA: TGTGCCAGCAGAAATTTCGGACTAGCGGGGACCGAGCAGTACTTC. Protein product: CASRNFGLAGTEQYF.

This chain joins TRBV5-3 and TRBJ1-1; weak D call: TRBD1 (6 bases). TRBV5-3 is assigned to the ORF class and has an uncertain function. V lost 2 bases to trimming and J lost 11 bases, with 16 bases between them. This CDR3 has 13 amino acids. CDR3 nucleotides: TGTGCCAGAAGCTTTACAGGGTTTGATCAGGCTTTCTTT. Translated, it gives CARSFTGFDQAFF.

The chain employs TRBV4-2 and TRBJ1-2, with 7 nucleotides matching TRBD1. V was clipped by 0 bases and J by 4 bases; unmatched bases: 11. Germline CDR1 is LGHNA and CDR2 is YNFKEQ. This CDR3 comprises 17 residues. The CDR3 nucleotides read TGTGCCAGCAGCCAAGATGGAGGGGACAGTATCTTCTATGGCTACACCTTC. This codes for CASSQDGGDSIFYGYTF.

The chain recombines TRBV19 with TRBJ2-2; D gene unclear. This CDR3 has 15 amino acids. V lost 0 bases and J 0 bases, leaving 5 bases between the germline ends. Germline CDR1 reads LNHDA; CDR2 reads SQIVND (reference sequence). Here the CDR3 reads CASSIEQTNTGELFF. CDR3 DNA: TGTGCCAGTAGTATAGAACAGACGAACACCGGGGAGCTGTTTTTT.

V is TRBV6-5 and J is TRBJ2-1, with D perhaps TRBD2 (6 bases). This CDR3 comprises 13 residues. The V end lost 6 bases, the J end lost 12 bases, and 18 bases lay between the germline ends. The germline CDR1 and CDR2 sequences are MNHEY and SVGAGI. The CDR3 DNA is TGTGCCAGCAGAGGTACGGGGGACCCCATGCAGTTCTTC. This sequence encodes CASRGTGDPMQFF.

This sequence joins TRBV12-5 and TRBJ2-7, with 10 bases lining up with TRBD1. Per the germline V gene, CDR1 is LGHNT and CDR2 is FRNRAP. J lost 2 bases, V lost 8 bases, and 6 bases had no gene match. The CDR3 totals 14 residues. The DNA for the CDR3 is TGTGCTAGTCGAGACGGGACAGGGGCCTACGAGCAGTACTTC. It yields the protein CASRDGTGAYEQYF.

This clone has more than one count but fewer than ten. The chain has TRBV5-1 and TRBJ2-3; 11 positions agree with TRBD2. The CDR3 contains 15 residues. The V and J ends lost 1 base and 5 bases, in that order; junction bases with no gene match: 3. The germline V gene encodes CDR1 SGHRS and CDR2 YFSETQ. This CDR3 is CASSLRTSGGDTQYF. The DNA of the CDR3 is TGCGCCAGCAGCTTGAGAACTAGCGGGGGAGATACGCAGTATTTT.

The DNA of the CDR3 is TGTGCCAGCAGTCTGATACAGGGAACCGGGGAGCTGTTTTTT. Amino acids: CASSLIQGTGELFF. The chain links TRBV6-5 to TRBJ2-2, with D perhaps matching TRBD1 (6 bases). The CDR3 has 14 residues. Per germline, CDR1 MNHEY and CDR2 SVGAGI. Trimming removed 5 bases at V and 5 bases at J, with 12 bases between.

The chain recombines TRBV19 with TRBJ2-7, with TRBD2 as a possible D gene (7 bases). The CDR3 runs 14 residues. V was pared by 4 bases and J by 6 bases, with 16 bases between. CDR1 is LNHDA and CDR2 is SQIVND in the germline V gene (reference sequence). The chain's CDR3 is CASSTRSGGAEQYF. CDR3 in DNA: TGTGCCAGTAGTACCCGATCGGGGGGCGCCGAGCAGTACTTC.

The V gene is TRBV28, the J gene TRBJ1-5, with D possibly matching TRBD1 (6 bases). From germline, CDR1 is MDHEN and CDR2 SYDVKM. V was pared by 4 bases and J by 2 bases, with 15 bases between. The CDR3 has 16 residues. The CDR3 sequence is CASSSYDRSGNQPQHF. In DNA form, the CDR3 reads TGTGCCAGCAGTTCCTACGACAGGTCCGGCAATCAGCCCCAGCATTTT.

The chain combines TRBV2 with TRBJ2-3; D remains ambiguous. The germline V gene encodes CDR1 SNHLY and CDR2 FYNNEI. The V end lost 7 bases, the J end lost 5 bases, and 13 bases lay between the germline ends. This CDR3 region has 13 residues. Here the CDR3 reads CASKPSAIDTQYF. CDR3 in DNA: TGTGCCAGCAAGCCTAGTGCTATAGATACGCAGTATTTT.